The clone carrying this T cell receptor (beta chain) has only a few counts. The CDR3 consists of 11 residues. V gave up 3 bases and J gave up 7 bases, with 4 bases separating them. The V gene's germline CDR1 is LNHDA and CDR2 SQIVND (reference sequence). This sample is part of a study of identical twins. TCRdb analysed the 5' RACE reads with MiXCR anew, one entry per CDR3 protein. The sample shows about 240,000 distinct CDR3 sequences, approximately 10% of them seen only once. The sample was memory T cells sorted from blood. The chain links TRBV19 to TRBJ2-4; D gene uncertain. The origin of this receptor is a man between 50 and 59 years old in good health. The CDR3 is CASSIGNIQYF. In nucleotides, the CDR3 is TGTGCCAGTAGTATCGGGAACATTCAGTACTTC.